This record covers a single TCR beta chain. This clonotype was recorded at least ten times. Its antigen is unknown. It has no much larger one-base neighbor in the sample; base qualities were not kept. Deletion took 2 bases off V and 1 base off J, with a span of 15 bases between the germline ends. Taken from cysteine to phenylalanine, the CDR3 has 16 residues. Left in the record is the CDR3 DNA by itself, 48 bases read in frame from the first base. CDR1 and CDR2, per the germline V gene, are MNHEY and SVGAGI. Amplification of TCR beta CDR3 regions was carried out from RNA transcripts. For the first round of RT-PCR on the TCR CDR3, the HTBI primer set was used together with the Qiagen OneStep RT-PCR kit. Libraries were constructed in a second round of multiplex PCR, after which size selection and purification were performed. The libraries were sequenced on an Illumina HiSeq2000 using paired-end 100 bp reads. The original methods were these. SOAPnuke was used to process the raw data, removing reads that contained adapters or uncalled bases, had a mean Phred below 15, or lacked an exact match to the constant primer or identifier. High-quality paired reads were merged with COPE v1.2.5, and unique nucleotide sequences were defined as clonotypes. MiTCR v1.1 was used to align clonotypes to the IMGT TRBV, TRBD and TRBJ reference segments. The analysis included only V-J combinations with a frequency above 0.0001, which together covered roughly 99% of the repertoires. The TCS score was defined as the ratio of F50 (clonal expansion) to E x V (chaos), calculated using BLOSUM62-based TCRdist between CDR3 peptides within each V-J. Welch's t-statistics and random forest reduced roughly 530 V-J features to roughly 13, which were used in a naive Bayes classifier (R e1071). The public reads were reprocessed in TCRdb via fastp at Q25 and MiXCR, keeping in-frame beta chains. A single entry per CDR3 protein holds the most common genes and DNA from its merged rows. TCRdb's processing, not the authors', yielded these V and J calls. The sample records approximately 520,000 distinct CDR3 sequences, about 20% of which are singletons. The top ten constitute 26% of the sample.

This record belongs to a study of T cells in Graves' hyperthyroidism and ophthalmopathy (dated by TCRdb to between 2017 and 2020). Describing the broader study: Peripheral blood was collected at initial diagnosis, before any treatment. Once sampling was done, hyperthyroidism patients were given methimazole at a starting dose of 30 mg daily, whereas ophthalmopathy patients were given high-dose intravenous methylprednisolone. Prospective prediction of ophthalmopathy was tested in an independent validation cohort consisting of some 19 hyperthyroidism patients and approximately 16 patients who later progressed to ophthalmopathy. To identify distinguishing TCR V-J signatures, a discovery cohort of around 100 patients was used, comprising some 45 with Graves' ophthalmopathy and around 60 with stable Graves' hyperthyroidism. TCR Vbeta CDR3 sequencing of 120 to 150 peripheral blood samples (over 40 ophthalmopathy, 75 hyperthyroidism and some 17 progressor patients) is reported in the paper. For training and testing, the 100 or so patients in the discovery cohort were randomly divided in a 7:3 ratio. In addition, the study compared T-cell repertoires in thyroid tissue and in blood from five to seven Graves' hyperthyroidism patients. Results and caveats for the whole study, not just this receptor: In validation, the model predicted progression to ophthalmopathy with approximately 71% sensitivity and 72.22% specificity, a median of 6.5 months before onset. Sample size was not statistically predetermined, and investigators were not blinded to group allocation. Blood samples also contained most of the expanded thyroid clonotypes (frequency above 0.001), which suggests that blood repertoires may reflect thyroid immune responses. A model built on a 13 V-J signature distinguished ophthalmopathy from stable hyperthyroidism, reaching 87.88% sensitivity and around 81% specificity in cross-validation and 80%/75% in testing.

Stable Graves' hyperthyroidism was defined as the absence of progression to ophthalmopathy over 18 months of follow-up. Hyperthyroidism patients were aged 18 to 65 years and newly diagnosed, with disease duration of less than 2 months. The study excluded patients with uncontrolled infections, other autoimmune diseases, pregnancy or lactation. Diagnoses were based on clinical symptoms, serum thyroxine and TRAb, thyroid ultrasound and orbital computed tomography. PBMCs were isolated from roughly 10 ml of fresh peripheral blood by Ficoll-Paque density gradient centrifugation. Total RNA was extracted with Trizol reagent, and quality was checked on an Agilent 2100 Bioanalyzer.

The rearrangement joined TRBV6-5 to TRBJ2-7; no D gene is confidently identified. The specimen was blood. The source is a man between 18 and 35 years old with Graves' hyperthyroidism. The DNA sequence is as follows: TGTGCCAGCAGTTACCCCTCGCCAGTCCCATCCTACGAGCAGTACTTC. This translates into CASSYPSPVPSYEQYF.